This entry features one TCR beta chain sequence. There are 12 residues in the CDR3. Germline assignment: CDR1 KGHSH and CDR2 LQKENI. Trimming took off 2 bases at V and 2 bases at J, with 2 bases between the two ends. The data stem from a study of control samples from healthy donors and cancer patients. Clones were read by immunoSEQ multiplex PCR, and TCRdb kept only the in-frame ones, dropping some. The sample includes over 55,000 clones, roughly 90% seen only once; the top ten take 0.91%. The chain links TRBV18 to TRBJ2-3; D not resolved. This TCR was recovered from a young man with colorectal cancer. Sequenced sample: PBMCs. The CDR3 is CASSPDTDTQYF. For the CDR3, the DNA is TGTGCCAGCTCACCAGACACAGATACGCAGTATTTT. Combining the CDR3 with reference TRBV18 and TRBJ2-3 gives the whole variable domain NAGVMQNPRHLVRRRGQEARLRCSPMKGHSHVYWYRQLPEEGLKFMVYLQKENIIDESGMPKERFSAEFPKEGPSILRIQQVVRGDSAAYFCASSPDTDTQYFGPGTRLTVL.